This T cell receptor beta chain was observed in a study of cytomegalovirus exposure and HLA in healthy donors. Study outcomes and limitations: Rarity marked most TCR sequences, yet some public TCRs occurred in many donors.

PCR amplification relied on 60 Vbeta primers (plus 13 Jbeta primers). Original data processing: Around 11 million shared chains were among some 75 million unique TCR beta chains counted in a later analysis. Profiled with immunoSEQ multiplex PCR; TCRdb holds only in-frame clones, not every one. V and J calls and clone size are copied from that table; D and trimming were computed from the DNA. Of around 98,000 clones listed, more than 75% are singletons. Turning to this clone: Its specificity is unknown.

In germline, CDR1 is SSHAT, CDR2 FNYEAQ (reference sequence). Trimming cost V 5 bases and J 5 bases, with 9 bases left between them. The CDR3 contains 13 residues. The rearrangement joins TRBV7-7 to TRBJ2-2; D is uncertain. This clonotype originated in a human donor in good health. The sample consisted of PBMCs. The CDR3: CASSRESTGELFF. For the CDR3, the DNA is TGTGCCAGCAGCCGCGAGAGTACCGGGGAGCTGTTTTTT.